This entry lists 24 T cell receptor beta chains sequenced from one sample in a study of blood T cell repertoires in COVID-19. The method was immunoSEQ multiplex PCR; TCRdb's version includes in-frame clones alone and lacks a portion of them. The sample records roughly 230,000 clones, 85% being singletons. Sequenced sample: PBMCs or T cells enriched from blood (not recorded which). The receptors were gathered from a woman aged 50 to 60 who had been exposed to COVID-19.

V gene TRBV10-2 combines with J gene TRBJ1-1; a weak D match, TRBD1 (6 bases). From germline, CDR1 is WSHSY and CDR2 SAAADI. The CDR3 length is 15 residues. Between the trimmed V and J ends, which lost 9 bases and 4 bases, there was a span of 21 bases. CDR3: CASTTNREKSTEAFF. The CDR3 DNA reads TGCGCCAGTACCACAAACAGGGAGAAGAGCACTGAAGCTTTCTTT.

V gene TRBV3-1 (or the pseudogene TRBV3-2) combines with J gene TRBJ1-2; possible D gene TRBD1, 5 bases. Between the trimmed V and J ends, which lost 3 bases and 4 bases, there was a span of 9 bases. This CDR3 is 13 amino acids long. The germline gives CDR1 LGHDT, CDR2 YNNKEL (reference sequence). Here the CDR3 reads CASSHRGLYGYTF. The CDR3 DNA sequence: TGTGCCAGCAGCCACCGGGGACTCTATGGCTACACCTTC.

The chain uses TRBV24-1 and TRBJ2-1; D not resolved. Trimming shortened V by 0 bases and J by 6 bases, and 11 bases separated the two germline ends. CDR1 is KGHDR and CDR2 is SFDVKD in the germline V gene. The CDR3 covers 15 residues. The DNA for the CDR3 is TGTGCCACCAGTGATTTGACAGTTAAGCCCAATGAGCAGTTCTTC. Its translation is CATSDLTVKPNEQFF.

CDR3 region: CASSIVRGLSAEAFF. In nucleotides, the CDR3 is TGTGCCAGTAGTATAGTAAGGGGGTTGTCGGCTGAAGCTTTCTTT. This chain connects TRBV19 to TRBJ1-1, with a weak D call TRBD1 (6 bases). CDR1 LNHDA and CDR2 SQIVND come from the germline V gene (reference sequence). V gave up 1 base and J gave up 6 bases, with 15 bases separating them. The CDR3 runs to 15 residues.

As to this clone: The same CDR3 arises from other DNA sequences in this sample as well. The V gene is TRBV24-1, the J gene TRBJ1-5, with D possibly matching TRBD1 (5 bases). The CDR3 spans 13 residues. CDR1 and CDR2 (germline): KGHDR, SFDVKD. V was cut by 9 bases and J by 2 bases, with 10 bases left in between. CDR3 nucleotide sequence: TGTGCCACCTCCGCGACAGGCAATCAGCCCCAGCATTTT. It specifies CATSATGNQPQHF.

This clone was seen a few times. The chain combines TRBV10-1 with TRBJ2-2, with D possibly being TRBD2 (5 bases). Between the trimmed V and J ends, which lost 5 bases and 5 bases, there was a span of 6 bases. Germline V lookup: CDR1 WNHNN, CDR2 SYGVQD (reference sequence). The CDR3 totals 12 residues. Here the CDR3 DNA reads TGCGCCAGCAGTACGGGGACCGGGGAGCTGTTTTTT. It codes for CASSTGTGELFF.

V gene TRBV30 combines with J gene TRBJ1-6, with 7 bases fitting TRBD1. The CDR3 extends over 16 amino acids. Trimming removed 3 bases from V and 6 bases from J; junction bases left unmatched: 11. Per the germline V gene, CDR1 is GTSNPN and CDR2 is SVGIG (reference sequence). The CDR3: CAWRRARGSLNSPLHF. The CDR3 bases are TGTGCCTGGAGAAGGGCCAGGGGGTCACTTAATTCACCCCTCCACTTT.

The chain carries TRBV7-8 and TRBJ1-1; D is undetermined. Per germline, CDR1 SGHVS and CDR2 FQNEAQ. V was cut by 5 bases and J by 8 bases, with 15 bases left in between. The CDR3 sequence is 13 residues long. CDR3 amino acids: CASSLGQSREAFF. The DNA of the CDR3 is TGTGCCAGCAGCCTGGGTCAGAGCAGGGAAGCTTTCTTT.

The chain joins TRBV18 to TRBJ1-2; 9 bases match TRBD1. Germline assignment: CDR1 KGHSH and CDR2 LQKENI. The CDR3 contains 13 residues. With 5 bases clipped from V and 8 bases from J, the junction kept 6 bases outside the gene matches. This CDR3 reads CASSSDRGYGYTF. In nucleotides, the CDR3 is TGTGCCAGCTCATCAGACAGGGGGTACGGCTACACCTTC.

A few counts support this clone. The chain carries TRBV18 and TRBJ1-3, with 9 bases that match TRBD1. Germline loops: CDR1 KGHSH, CDR2 LQKENI. CDR3 length: 15 amino acids. V was pared by 3 bases and J by 4 bases, with 4 bases of the junction left unmatched. In DNA form, the CDR3 reads TGTGCCAGCTCACCGGGGACAGGGTTCGGAAACACCATATATTTT. Residues: CASSPGTGFGNTIYF.

The CDR3 DNA follows: TGCGCCAGCAGCTTGGGACAGGGCAGCGAGACCCAGTACTTC. Its translation is CASSLGQGSETQYF. This chain connects TRBV5-1 to TRBJ2-5, with 7 bases that match TRBD1. Germline V CDR1 and CDR2: SGHRS, YFSETQ. V gave up 0 bases and J gave up 5 bases; unmatched junction bases: 4. The CDR3 sequence is 14 residues long.

The chain joins TRBV7-9 to TRBJ2-5; D gene uncertain. This CDR3 region has 15 residues. V was shortened by 7 bases and J by 1 base, with 16 bases between the two germline ends. The germline V gene encodes CDR1 SEHNR and CDR2 FQNEAQ (reference sequence). The CDR3 bases are TGTGCCAGCACCATGAGAGACACATTCCAAGAGACCCAGTACTTC. Protein sequence: CASTMRDTFQETQYF.

This chain uses TRBV28 with TRBJ2-2, with 12 nucleotides matching TRBD2. This CDR3 is built from 18 residues. CDR1 MDHEN and CDR2 SYDVKM come from the germline V gene. V was clipped by 8 bases and J by 1 base; unmatched bases: 11. The CDR3 here is CASSRRLAGGMNTGELFF. Written as DNA, the CDR3 is TGTGCCAGCTCCCGGCGGCTAGCGGGGGGGATGAACACCGGGGAGCTGTTTTTT.

This chain uses TRBV18 with TRBJ1-1; TRBD1 aligns across 8 bases. The CDR3 has 15 residues. From germline, CDR1 is KGHSH and CDR2 LQKENI. With 3 bases clipped from V and 5 bases from J, the junction kept 8 bases outside the gene matches. The CDR3 DNA reads TGTGCCAGCTCACCTAACCCAGGGGGCGGGACTGAAGCTTTCTTT. It is translated as CASSPNPGGGTEAFF.

The gene calls are TRBV10-3 and TRBJ1-6, with 11 positions matching TRBD1. The trim removed 0 bases at V and 10 bases at J, leaving 8 bases unmatched. This CDR3 spans 17 amino acids. Germline CDR1 is ENHRY and CDR2 is SYGVKD. The CDR3 nucleotides are TGTGCCATCAGTGAGTCAGAGGGACAGGGGGATTGGTCACCCCTCCACTTT. It yields the protein CAISESEGQGDWSPLHF.

This rearrangement joins TRBV7-9 to TRBJ2-2; 10 bases line up with TRBD1. Trimming cost V 4 bases and J 7 bases; bases outside gene matches: 12. Germline V CDR1 and CDR2: SEHNR, FQNEAQ (reference sequence). The CDR3 is 17 residues long. The CDR3 region has the DNA TGTGCCAGCAGCTCGACAGGGGGCGGCTGGGGGAGCGGGGAGCTGTTTTTT. It is translated as CASSSTGGGWGSGELFF.

The chain links TRBV11-2 to TRBJ1-2, with 7 bases that match TRBD1. V was pared by 7 bases and J by 5 bases, with 10 bases of the junction left unmatched. The CDR3 is made up of 14 amino acids. CDR1 and CDR2 (germline): SGHAT, FQNNGV. CDR3 loop: CASTPPGQPYGYTF. CDR3 nucleotide sequence: TGTGCCAGCACTCCCCCGGGACAGCCTTATGGCTACACCTTC. Full variable domain (missing parts from reference TRBV11-2 and TRBJ1-2): EAGVAQSPRYKIIEKRQSVAFWCNPISGHATLYWYQQILGQGPKLLIQFQNNGVVDDSQLPKDRFSAERLKGVDSTLKIQPAKLEDSAVYLCASTPPGQPYGYTFGSGTRLTVV.

In this sample, this clone turned up once. The V gene is TRBV19, the J gene TRBJ2-1, with a possible D match to TRBD2 (6 bases). The CDR3 totals 13 residues. Trimming pared 6 bases from V and 7 bases from J, leaving 13 bases between. The germline gives CDR1 LNHDA, CDR2 SQIVND (reference sequence). In DNA form, the CDR3 reads TGTGCCAGTAGCCTGATCGGAGGGAATGAGCAGTTCTTC. This translates into CASSLIGGNEQFF.

This chain's CDR3 is CATSQDRVNGYTF. The CDR3 nucleotides are TGTGCCACCAGCCAGGACAGGGTTAACGGCTACACCTTC. The chain couples TRBV24-1 to TRBJ1-2; TRBD1 matches 8 bases. Per germline, CDR1 KGHDR and CDR2 SFDVKD. V was pared by 7 bases and J by 8 bases, with 8 bases of the junction left unmatched. CDR3 length: 13 residues.

The genes are TRBV5-1 and TRBJ2-2; tentative D call: TRBD2 (6 bases). Germline CDR1 is SGHRS and CDR2 is YFSETQ. The CDR3 totals 15 residues. With 4 bases removed from V and 0 bases from J, the gap between germline ends came to 10 bases. The CDR3 sequence: CASSLGLANTGELFF. CDR3 bases: TGCGCCAGCAGCCTGGGACTGGCGAACACCGGGGAGCTGTTTTTT.

This chain connects TRBV11-2 to TRBJ2-3; D call uncertain. V lost 4 bases and J 2 bases, leaving 19 bases between the germline ends. The germline CDR1 and CDR2 sequences are SGHAT and FQNNGV. The CDR3 extends over 17 amino acids. The CDR3 coding sequence is TGTGCCAGCAGCTCCGCAGGAAGGCCGCGAATCACAGATACGCAGTATTTT. Translated, it gives CASSSAGRPRITDTQYF.

This chain uses TRBV6-1 with TRBJ2-3; 9 bases align to TRBD1. V lost 6 bases and J lost 0; bases outside the gene matches: 7. The CDR3 contains 16 residues. Germline CDR1 and CDR2: MNHNS and SASEGT. In DNA, the CDR3 is TGTGCCAGCAGGGAAACAGGGGGCCCTAGCACAGATACGCAGTATTTT. Translating it yields CASRETGGPSTDTQYF.

The chain couples TRBV29-1 to TRBJ1-2; D is unclear. Trimming left V 2 bases short and J 3 bases short, with 10 bases between. The CDR3 contains 13 residues. The germline V gene encodes CDR1 SQVTM and CDR2 ANQGSEA. In DNA form, the CDR3 reads TGCAGCGTTGAACCGGACTCGGACTATGGCTACACCTTC. Translation: CSVEPDSDYGYTF.

V is TRBV2 and J is TRBJ2-2, with 9 bases aligning to TRBD2. The CDR3 loop spans 15 amino acids. V was pared by 6 bases and J by 4 bases, with 6 bases of the junction left unmatched. The germline CDR1 and CDR2 sequences are SNHLY and FYNNEI. CDR3 loop: CASSQMRGGTGELFF. CDR3 bases: TGTGCCAGCAGCCAGATGCGGGGGGGCACCGGGGAGCTGTTTTTT.